Listed below are T cell receptor beta chains from one sample, sequenced in a study of stem cell transplantation in POMP-related autoinflammatory disease. The protocol was immunoSEQ multiplex PCR, while the TCRdb copy is restricted to in-frame clones and leaves out a portion. The sample carries 11,000 or so clones, around 86% recorded once. This specimen was CD8+ T cells from PBMCs, taken before stem cell transplantation. The receptors were gathered from a human donor with POMP-related autoinflammation and immune dysregulation (PRAID). Each CDR3 is given with its conserved first and last residue. D genes are given only for firm matches. Part of the rows lack a size; the others show once, few, many or a class for expanded clones.

>TRBJ2-1|TRBV7-2|once|TRBD2
TGTGCCAGCAGCTCACTAGCGCCCAATGAGCAGTTCTTC
CASSSLAPNEQFF
>TRBJ2-7|TRBV9|-|TRBD1
TGTGCCAGCAGCGTAGATTGGACAGGGGCCTACGAGCAGTACTTC
CASSVDWTGAYEQYF
>TRBJ2-5|TRBV28|few|TRBD1
TGTGCCAGCAGTCCCCCGGACAGGGGTGGAAAGACCCAGTACTTC
CASSPPDRGGKTQYF
>TRBJ2-1|TRBV2|-|-
TGTGCCAGCAGTTTGAACCCCGGGTACAATGAGCAGTTCTTC
CASSLNPGYNEQFF
>TRBJ1-2|TRBV30|few|-
TGTGCCTGGTCCGATCTAGGGCCAGGCTACACCTTC
CAWSDLGPGYTF
>TRBJ1-1|TRBV2|-|-
TGTGCCAGCGGGGAGAACACTGAAGCTTTCTTT
CASGENTEAFF
>TRBJ1-2|TRBV4-1|-|TRBD1
TGCGCCAGCAGCCGGAAGGATGGGGGGGGGACAGGGTTCTATGGCTACACCTTC
CASSRKDGGGTGFYGYTF
>TRBJ1-1|TRBV14|-|-
TGTGCCAGCAGCGACGAGGACAGATACATGAACACTGAAGCTTTCTTT
CASSDEDRYMNTEAFF
>TRBJ2-1|TRBV2|-|-
TGTGCCAGCACCCTAGCCCGGATGCATGAGCAGTTCTTC
CASTLARMHEQFF
>TRBJ1-1|TRBV9|-|-
TGTGCCAGCAGCGGCCTGGGGGAAAGGAACACTGAAGCTTTCTTT
CASSGLGERNTEAFF
>TRBJ1-2|TRBV19|-|-
TGTGCCAGTAGTATAGGGGGAGTCGTTGGCTACACCTTC
CASSIGGVVGYTF
>TRBJ2-4|TRBV28|-|-
TGTGCCAGCAGGCCGCAGTCGGCTCGTGGCATTCAGTACTTC
CASRPQSARGIQYF
>TRBJ2-7|TRBV2|-|TRBD1
TGTGCCAGCAGTGAGTACAGGGGGCTGGACTACGAGCAGTACTTC
CASSEYRGLDYEQYF
>TRBJ2-1|TRBV28|-|TRBD2
TGTGCCAGCCGTCAGCGGGGCGGATATTTGGGCAATGAGCAGTTCTTC
CASRQRGGYLGNEQFF
>TRBJ2-7|TRBV29-1|-|TRBD2
TGCAGCGTTTATAGCGGGACGTACGAGCAGTACTTC
CSVYSGTYEQYF
>TRBJ2-3|TRBV4-2|-|-
TGTGCCAGCAGCCAAGCCCAAGATACGCAGTATTTT
CASSQAQDTQYF
>TRBJ2-1|TRBV25-1|-|-
TGTGCCAGCAGTGACCCGGCAGAGACAGTCCCTACGGATGAGCAGTTCTTC
CASSDPAETVPTDEQFF
>TRBJ1-6|TRBV4-1|-|-
TGCGCCAGCAGCCAAGATGGGGCCCTATATAATTCACCCCTCCACTTT
CASSQDGALYNSPLHF
>TRBJ1-6|TRBV6-5|-|TRBD1
TGTGCCAGCAGGCAAGGGACAGACAATTCACCCCTCCACTTT
CASRQGTDNSPLHF
>TRBJ2-7|TRBV7-6|-|TRBD2
TGTGCCAGCAGCCCGGGGGGTTACTCCTACGAGCAGTACTTC
CASSPGGYSYEQYF
>TRBJ1-1|TRBV11-2|-|-
TGTGCCAGCAGCTTACTTAAGGGCCCTGAAGCTTTCTTT
CASSLLKGPEAFF
>TRBJ2-1|TRBV20-1|-|-
TGCAGTGTACCTACGGTCAATGAGCAGTTCTTC
CSVPTVNEQFF
>TRBJ2-3|TRBV4-1|-|TRBD1
TGCGCCAGCAGCCAAGAGACAGGGCCCGATACGCAGTATTTT
CASSQETGPDTQYF
>TRBJ2-3|TRBV7-9|-|TRBD1
TGTGCCAGCAGCGGGTTCCCGGGACAGGGGAACACAGATACGCAGTATTTT
CASSGFPGQGNTDTQYF
>TRBJ2-1|TRBV4-1|-|TRBD2
TGCGCCAGCAGCTTCAGACTAGCGGACTACAATGAGCAGTTCTTC
CASSFRLADYNEQFF
>TRBJ2-7|TRBV5-8|once|TRBD2
TGTGCCAGCAGCTTGGGGCGGGAGGGTCCCACCTACGAGCAGTACTTC
CASSLGREGPTYEQYF
>TRBJ2-7|TRBV5-1|-|-
TGCGCCAGCAGCGGGGGGACAGCGACTAGCCCCGAGCAGTACTTC
CASSGGTATSPEQYF
>TRBJ1-1|TRBV5-1|-|TRBD1
TGCGCCAGCAGCTTGGCCCAGGGGGCTGAAGCTTTCTTT
CASSLAQGAEAFF
>TRBJ2-2|TRBV9|-|TRBD2
TGTGCCAGCAGCGTTGCGAGCGGGAGTTACCTCGGGGAGCTGTTTTTT
CASSVASGSYLGELFF
>TRBJ2-7|TRBV5-6|-|TRBD2
TGTGCCAGCAGCTCCCGGACTAGCCTCGAGCAGTACTTC
CASSSRTSLEQYF
>TRBJ1-2|TRBV5-6|-|-
TGTGCCAGCATGTTGGGAAGTCCGGAGGGCTACACCTTC
CASMLGSPEGYTF
>TRBJ2-5|TRBV2|-|-
TGTGCCAGCAGATCGGGACCCCGAGAGACCCAGTACTTC
CASRSGPRETQYF
>TRBJ2-5|TRBV28|-|-
TGTGCCAGCAGTTTAAGTAATTTGGGGGAGACCCAGTACTTC
CASSLSNLGETQYF
>TRBJ1-2|TRBV5-6|-|TRBD1
TGTGCCAGCAGCTGGCCCGGGACAGGAAACTATGGCTACACCTTC
CASSWPGTGNYGYTF
>TRBJ1-4|TRBV9|once|-
TGTGCCAGCAGTTCGGGGCGAAACCATGAAAAACTGTTTTTT
CASSSGRNHEKLFF
>TRBJ1-2|TRBV30|-|-
TGTGCCTGGAGTGTACTCACTAACTATGGCTACACCTTC
CAWSVLTNYGYTF
>TRBJ1-1|TRBV6-5|-|-
TGTGCCAGCAGTTACGGGGCGGGCTTTGAAGCTTTCTTT
CASSYGAGFEAFF
>TRBJ2-1|TRBV7-8|-|TRBD2
TGTGCCAGCAGCTTGCGAAAACCGGGACTAGTCGTCGATGAGCAGTTCTTC
CASSLRKPGLVVDEQFF
>TRBJ1-2|TRBV5-4|-|-
TGTGCCAGCAGCCCACCGGGGGGGCTTCTCGGCATCCACGGCTACACCTTC
CASSPPGGLLGIHGYTF
>TRBJ2-1|TRBV28|-|TRBD2
TGTGCCAGCAGTTTAGGACTAGACGATAGGGATGAGCAGTTCTTC
CASSLGLDDRDEQFF
>TRBJ2-1|TRBV11-2|-|-
TGTGCCAGCAGCACGACCCCCCTCCGTGACAATGAGCAGTTCTTC
CASSTTPLRDNEQFF
>TRBJ1-2|TRBV7-9|few|TRBD1
TGTGCCAGCAGCTTTTCCGGGGACAGAGACTTCTTGGGTGGCTACACCTTC
CASSFSGDRDFLGGYTF
>TRBJ2-5|TRBV13|-|TRBD2
TGTGCCAGCAGCCTCGGGGGGGGAGTATCGGAGACCCAGTACTTC
CASSLGGGVSETQYF
>TRBJ2-7|TRBV5-8|once|-
TGTGCCAGCAGCTGGGGTGTCCACGAGCAGTACTTC
CASSWGVHEQYF